One sample yielded the 27 T cell receptor beta chains listed below, sequenced in a study of OX40 agonist ivuxolimab in advanced cancers. This table comes from immunoSEQ multiplex PCR, and its TCRdb copy is limited to in-frame clones, with some not included. The profile shows approximately 50,000 clones, around nine tenths of them singletons. The sequencing here drew on CD4+ or CD8+ T cells sorted from blood, taken in a trial of the OX40 agonist ivuxolimab. The receptors originated from an adult with an advanced solid tumor such as melanoma, head and neck, liver or kidney cancer.

The CDR3, as DNA: TGTGCCAGCAGCCGAACCTGGACGGCTTCCGGGGCCAACGTCCTGACTTTC. This sequence encodes CASSRTWTASGANVLTF. V gene TRBV7-9 combines with J gene TRBJ2-6; no clear D. Germline CDR1 is SEHNR and CDR2 is FQNEAQ (reference sequence). This CDR3 is built from 17 residues. Deletions cut 5 bases from V and 4 bases from J, with 18 bases between.

The rearrangement uses TRBV6-5 and TRBJ1-2, with D maybe TRBD1 (5 bases). This CDR3 contains 15 residues. CDR1 is MNHEY, CDR2 SVGAGI, per germline. V dropped 6 bases and J dropped 4 bases, with 18 bases sitting between them. CDR3 amino acids: CASSPVGGTVYGYTF. CDR3 nucleotides: TGTGCCAGCAGCCCCGTTGGGGGTACTGTCTATGGCTACACCTTC.

J is TRBJ2-1 and V is TRBV11-3, with D possibly being TRBD2 (5 bases). Trimming left V 0 bases short and J 0 bases short, with 15 bases between. The CDR3 length is 18 residues. CDR1 is SGHNT and CDR2 is YENEEA in the germline V gene. Written as DNA, the CDR3 is TGTGCCAGCAGCTTAGATCAAGGCGGGTCGAGCTCCTACAATGAGCAGTTCTTC. It specifies CASSLDQGGSSSYNEQFF. The entire variable domain, with the rest obtained from reference TRBV11-3 and TRBJ2-1, is as follows: EAGVVQSPRYKIIEKKQPVAFWCNPISGHNTLYWYLQNLGQGPELLIRYENEEAVDDSQLPKDRFSAERLKGVDSTLKIQPAELGDSAVYLCASSLDQGGSSSYNEQFFGPGTRLTVL.

This rearrangement joins TRBV5-6 to TRBJ2-1; no reliable D call. Germline CDR1 SGHDT, CDR2 YYEEEE. V was clipped by 0 bases and J by 10 bases, with 8 bases between them. This CDR3 spans 12 amino acids. The CDR3 loop reads CASSLAYWEQFF. The CDR3 DNA follows: TGTGCCAGCAGCTTGGCCTACTGGGAGCAGTTCTTC.

V usage is TRBV19 and J usage is TRBJ2-7; TRBD2 aligns across 7 bases. V gave up 5 bases and J gave up 1 base; unmatched junction bases: 8. Germline CDR1 LNHDA, CDR2 SQIVND (reference sequence). The CDR3 consists of 15 residues. The chain's CDR3 is CASSAGLGSSYEQYF. CDR3 in DNA: TGTGCCAGTAGTGCCGGACTAGGGAGTTCCTACGAGCAGTACTTC.

The chain recombines TRBV30 with TRBJ2-3; D is ambiguous. The CDR3 runs 12 residues. V lost 5 bases, J lost 6 bases, and 12 bases lay in between. The germline V gene encodes CDR1 GTSNPN and CDR2 SVGIG (reference sequence). The CDR3 DNA is TGTGCCTGGGCCATGGGGTCCGATACGCAGTATTTT. It specifies CAWAMGSDTQYF.

The chain carries TRBV7-3 and TRBJ2-2; unclear D gene. The V end lost 4 bases, the J end lost 1 base, and 7 bases lay between the germline ends. The CDR3 is 14 residues long. CDR1 is SGHTA, CDR2 FQGTGA, per germline. The DNA of the CDR3 is TGTGCCAGCAGCTATAACGGGAACACCGGGGAGCTGTTTTTT. Translated, it gives CASSYNGNTGELFF.

The V and J genes are TRBV18 and TRBJ2-7; no clear D gene. Germline V gene sequence: CDR1 KGHSH, CDR2 LQKENI. The length of the CDR3 is 12 residues. Trimming pared 6 bases from V and 5 bases from J, leaving 11 bases between. The CDR3 loop is CASSTASNEQYF. The CDR3 DNA reads TGTGCCAGCTCTACAGCGTCCAACGAGCAGTACTTC.

The chain is built from TRBV18 and TRBJ2-7; a weak D match, TRBD1 (5 bases). Germline V gene sequence: CDR1 KGHSH, CDR2 LQKENI. The V end lost 1 base, the J end lost 5 bases, and 15 bases lay between the germline ends. The CDR3 length is 15 residues. CDR3 nucleotides: TGTGCCAGCTCACCACGCGTGACAGTTACGAACGAGCAGTACTTC. Translating it yields CASSPRVTVTNEQYF.

V is TRBV4-2 and J is TRBJ2-7; TRBD2 aligns across 8 bases. The CDR3 length is 15 residues. Germline CDR1 is LGHNA and CDR2 is YNFKEQ. Unmatched junction bases numbered 9, after V lost 1 base and J lost 7 bases. CDR3 loop: CASSQGLGTRGEQYF. In DNA, the CDR3 is TGTGCCAGCAGCCAAGGCCTCGGGACTAGGGGAGAGCAGTACTTC.

This chain connects TRBV6-5 to TRBJ1-1; D unclear. The CDR3 contains 14 residues. Looked up from germline, CDR1 is MNHEY and CDR2 is SVGAGI. The V end was cut by 6 bases, the J end by 5 bases, with 16 bases between. CDR3 region: CASRREGWGTEAFF. CDR3 DNA: TGTGCCAGCAGGCGGGAGGGCTGGGGAACTGAAGCTTTCTTT.

The genes are TRBV5-1 and TRBJ2-2; TRBD1 agrees at 8 bases. The V gene end was trimmed by 4 bases and the J gene end by 5 bases; junction bases not matched to a gene: 4. Germline lookup yields CDR1 SGHRS and CDR2 YFSETQ. This CDR3 comprises 14 residues. For the CDR3, the DNA is TGCGCCAGCAGCCCCACAGGGGGAACCGGGGAGCTGTTTTTT. It translates to CASSPTGGTGELFF.

The chain employs TRBV5-8 and TRBJ1-1; no firm D call. The V gene lost 4 bases and the J gene lost 5 bases, with 15 bases spanning the gap. This CDR3 is built from 14 residues. Germline CDR1 reads SGHTS; CDR2 reads YDEGEE. Written as DNA, the CDR3 is TGTGCCAGCAGCCCCCGAGACGGGAGGACTGAAGCTTTCTTT. This encodes CASSPRDGRTEAFF.

This rearrangement joins TRBV11-3 to TRBJ2-1, with TRBD2 matching over 7 bases. Germline V gene data show CDR1 as SGHNT and CDR2 as YENEEA. V lost 5 bases to trimming and J lost 4 bases; unmatched junction nucleotides: 11. CDR3 length: 16 residues. The DNA for the CDR3 is TGTGCCAGCAGCCCCCACCCTAGCGGTCTTTACAATGAGCAGTTCTTC. It translates to CASSPHPSGLYNEQFF.

CDR3 sequence (DNA): TGTGCCAGCAGCAGCCGGGGACAGGGGAGCTACGAGCAGTACTTC. Protein: CASSSRGQGSYEQYF. The chain uses TRBV7-9 and TRBJ2-7; 10 nucleotides align to TRBD1. V dropped 5 bases and J dropped 3; count of bases not matched to a gene: 7. CDR1 is SEHNR and CDR2 is FQNEAQ in the germline V gene (reference sequence). The CDR3 is 15 residues long.

V gene TRBV6-6 combines with J gene TRBJ2-7, with a weak D call TRBD2 (6 bases). Trimming stripped 0 bases from V and 1 base from J, with 10 bases between. This CDR3 spans 15 amino acids. The germline CDR1 and CDR2 sequences are MNHNY and SVGAGI (reference sequence). CDR3 in DNA: TGTGCCAGCAGTTACTCGGGCGGGGATTCCTACGAGCAGTACTTC. Translating it yields CASSYSGGDSYEQYF.

The V call is TRBV5-6, the J call TRBJ1-1; D is unresolved. CDR1 is SGHDT, CDR2 YYEEEE, per germline. Trimming removed 0 bases from V and 5 bases from J, with 14 bases in between. This CDR3 has 15 amino acids. CDR3 DNA sequence: TGTGCCAGCAGCTTGGCTCATCGGGAGACAACTGAAGCTTTCTTT. The encoded protein is CASSLAHRETTEAFF.

The CDR3 spells CASSFSRASGNTIYF. The CDR3 DNA follows: TGCGCCAGCAGCTTTAGCAGGGCGTCTGGAAACACCATATATTTT. The gene calls are TRBV5-1 and TRBJ1-3, with a tentative D call TRBD1 (5 bases). CDR1 and CDR2 (germline): SGHRS, YFSETQ. V lost 2 bases and J lost 1, with 10 bases in between. The CDR3 runs 15 residues.

The chain links TRBV27 to TRBJ1-5; 7 nucleotides align to TRBD1. Germline V lookup: CDR1 MNHEY, CDR2 SMNVEV (reference sequence). This CDR3 has 16 residues. Trimming took 8 bases from V and 0 from J; bases not matched to a gene: 10. The CDR3 region has the DNA TGTGCCAGCCGGCGGGACAGCCTTTATAGCAATCAGCCCCAGCATTTT. It codes for CASRRDSLYSNQPQHF.

This chain uses TRBV6-6 with TRBJ2-1; 7 bases are a match to TRBD1. The CDR3 has 15 residues. Trimming removed 6 bases from V and 7 bases from J; junction bases left unmatched: 12. In germline, CDR1 is MNHNY, CDR2 SVGAGI (reference sequence). CDR3 in DNA: TGTGCCAGCAGCCGCAGACAGGGTCTAGGGAATGAGCAGTTCTTC. Translation gives CASSRRQGLGNEQFF.

The chain combines TRBV5-5 with TRBJ1-4; 9 positions agree with TRBD1. The CDR3 is made up of 14 amino acids. The germline CDR1 and CDR2 sequences are SGHKS and YYEKEE (reference sequence). The ends lost 2 bases at V and 5 bases at J; junction bases unmatched: 1. CDR3 region: CASSFGQGNEKLFF. CDR3 DNA sequence: TGTGCCAGCAGCTTTGGACAGGGGAATGAAAAACTGTTTTTT.

The chain employs TRBV18 and TRBJ1-3; D ambiguous. The germline V and J ends were trimmed by 6 bases and 0 bases, with 9 bases remaining between them. CDR1 KGHSH and CDR2 LQKENI come from the germline V gene. The CDR3 runs to 14 residues. CDR3 loop: CASSATDSGNTIYF. The CDR3 nucleotides are TGTGCCAGCTCCGCGACGGACTCTGGAAACACCATATATTTT.

This chain uses TRBV30 with TRBJ1-2; D unclear. The CDR3 is made up of 15 amino acids. Trimming left V 4 bases short and J 1 base short, with 16 bases between. CDR1 is GTSNPN and CDR2 is SVGIG in the germline V gene (reference sequence). For the CDR3, the DNA is TGTGCCTGGAAACGTGGCCGTGGGAATAACTATGGCTACACCTTC. Translation: CAWKRGRGNNYGYTF.

This clone came up once. The genes are TRBV30 and TRBJ1-3; D is uncertain. V dropped 5 bases and J dropped 0 bases, with 8 bases sitting between them. CDR3 length: 13 amino acids. The germline V gene has CDR1 GTSNPN and CDR2 SVGIG (reference sequence). The CDR3 sequence is CAWDGLSGNTIYF. The CDR3 nucleotides are TGTGCCTGGGACGGCCTCTCTGGAAACACCATATATTTT.

This chain links TRBV18 with TRBJ1-2; tentatively, D is TRBD1 (6 bases). The CDR3 loop spans 15 amino acids. V lost 2 bases and J 2 bases, leaving 12 bases between the germline ends. The germline V gene has CDR1 KGHSH and CDR2 LQKENI. The CDR3 nucleotides are TGTGCCAGCTCACCAGGGCAGGGGATAAACTATGGCTACACCTTC. This gives the protein CASSPGQGINYGYTF.

The table lists this clone with a count of one. The chain recombines TRBV5-5 with TRBJ2-3; D possibly matches TRBD1 or TRBD2 (7 bases each). The germline CDR1 and CDR2 sequences are SGHKS and YYEKEE (reference sequence). The CDR3 sequence is 14 residues long. Trimming cost V 5 bases and J 0 bases, with 10 bases left between them. In DNA form, the CDR3 reads TGTGCCAGCAGTCAGGGGGGGAGCACAGATACGCAGTATTTT. Amino acid sequence: CASSQGGSTDTQYF.

The V and J genes are TRBV11-2 and TRBJ2-7; tentatively, D is TRBD1 (5 bases). This CDR3 has 16 amino acids. The germline V and J ends were trimmed by 0 bases and 7 bases, with 19 bases remaining between them. From germline, CDR1 is SGHAT and CDR2 FQNNGV. CDR3 region: CASSLDQGNLILEQYF. Written as DNA, the CDR3 is TGTGCCAGCAGCTTAGACCAGGGTAACCTTATTCTTGAGCAGTACTTC. The variable domain in full, completed from reference TRBV11-2 and TRBJ2-7, reads EAGVAQSPRYKIIEKRQSVAFWCNPISGHATLYWYQQILGQGPKLLIQFQNNGVVDDSQLPKDRFSAERLKGVDSTLKIQPAKLEDSAVYLCASSLDQGNLILEQYFGPGTRLTVT.